This T cell receptor beta chain was retrieved from a study of cytomegalovirus exposure and HLA in healthy donors. Looking at the study overall: The approximately 110 validation repertoires were reported in a later analysis to have been generated on the same platform as the approximately 700 first-cohort repertoires. General study results and limits: A classifier reportedly called cytomegalovirus status with high sensitivity and specificity. Investigators reported some 150 TCR beta chains as tied to cytomegalovirus.

To note about this clone: What it recognizes is unknown.

The CDR3 runs to 13 residues. V was shortened by 4 bases and J by 5 bases, with 13 bases between the two germline ends. The V gene's germline CDR1 is SGHRS and CDR2 YFSETQ. Assay used: immunoSEQ multiplex PCR; TCRdb lists only in-frame clones, some missing. Of 180,000 or so clones listed, 86% are singletons. Donors were drawn from the approximately 130-subject validation cohort, separate from the approximately 680-subject first cohort. V and J are TRBV5-1 and TRBJ2-7; D is unresolved. The material sequenced was PBMCs. This receptor was identified in a man aged 25-45 years in good health and CMV-seropositive. CDR3 DNA sequence: TGCGCCAGCAGCGGGTTAGCTTTAAACGAGCAGTACTTC. This codes for CASSGLALNEQYF.